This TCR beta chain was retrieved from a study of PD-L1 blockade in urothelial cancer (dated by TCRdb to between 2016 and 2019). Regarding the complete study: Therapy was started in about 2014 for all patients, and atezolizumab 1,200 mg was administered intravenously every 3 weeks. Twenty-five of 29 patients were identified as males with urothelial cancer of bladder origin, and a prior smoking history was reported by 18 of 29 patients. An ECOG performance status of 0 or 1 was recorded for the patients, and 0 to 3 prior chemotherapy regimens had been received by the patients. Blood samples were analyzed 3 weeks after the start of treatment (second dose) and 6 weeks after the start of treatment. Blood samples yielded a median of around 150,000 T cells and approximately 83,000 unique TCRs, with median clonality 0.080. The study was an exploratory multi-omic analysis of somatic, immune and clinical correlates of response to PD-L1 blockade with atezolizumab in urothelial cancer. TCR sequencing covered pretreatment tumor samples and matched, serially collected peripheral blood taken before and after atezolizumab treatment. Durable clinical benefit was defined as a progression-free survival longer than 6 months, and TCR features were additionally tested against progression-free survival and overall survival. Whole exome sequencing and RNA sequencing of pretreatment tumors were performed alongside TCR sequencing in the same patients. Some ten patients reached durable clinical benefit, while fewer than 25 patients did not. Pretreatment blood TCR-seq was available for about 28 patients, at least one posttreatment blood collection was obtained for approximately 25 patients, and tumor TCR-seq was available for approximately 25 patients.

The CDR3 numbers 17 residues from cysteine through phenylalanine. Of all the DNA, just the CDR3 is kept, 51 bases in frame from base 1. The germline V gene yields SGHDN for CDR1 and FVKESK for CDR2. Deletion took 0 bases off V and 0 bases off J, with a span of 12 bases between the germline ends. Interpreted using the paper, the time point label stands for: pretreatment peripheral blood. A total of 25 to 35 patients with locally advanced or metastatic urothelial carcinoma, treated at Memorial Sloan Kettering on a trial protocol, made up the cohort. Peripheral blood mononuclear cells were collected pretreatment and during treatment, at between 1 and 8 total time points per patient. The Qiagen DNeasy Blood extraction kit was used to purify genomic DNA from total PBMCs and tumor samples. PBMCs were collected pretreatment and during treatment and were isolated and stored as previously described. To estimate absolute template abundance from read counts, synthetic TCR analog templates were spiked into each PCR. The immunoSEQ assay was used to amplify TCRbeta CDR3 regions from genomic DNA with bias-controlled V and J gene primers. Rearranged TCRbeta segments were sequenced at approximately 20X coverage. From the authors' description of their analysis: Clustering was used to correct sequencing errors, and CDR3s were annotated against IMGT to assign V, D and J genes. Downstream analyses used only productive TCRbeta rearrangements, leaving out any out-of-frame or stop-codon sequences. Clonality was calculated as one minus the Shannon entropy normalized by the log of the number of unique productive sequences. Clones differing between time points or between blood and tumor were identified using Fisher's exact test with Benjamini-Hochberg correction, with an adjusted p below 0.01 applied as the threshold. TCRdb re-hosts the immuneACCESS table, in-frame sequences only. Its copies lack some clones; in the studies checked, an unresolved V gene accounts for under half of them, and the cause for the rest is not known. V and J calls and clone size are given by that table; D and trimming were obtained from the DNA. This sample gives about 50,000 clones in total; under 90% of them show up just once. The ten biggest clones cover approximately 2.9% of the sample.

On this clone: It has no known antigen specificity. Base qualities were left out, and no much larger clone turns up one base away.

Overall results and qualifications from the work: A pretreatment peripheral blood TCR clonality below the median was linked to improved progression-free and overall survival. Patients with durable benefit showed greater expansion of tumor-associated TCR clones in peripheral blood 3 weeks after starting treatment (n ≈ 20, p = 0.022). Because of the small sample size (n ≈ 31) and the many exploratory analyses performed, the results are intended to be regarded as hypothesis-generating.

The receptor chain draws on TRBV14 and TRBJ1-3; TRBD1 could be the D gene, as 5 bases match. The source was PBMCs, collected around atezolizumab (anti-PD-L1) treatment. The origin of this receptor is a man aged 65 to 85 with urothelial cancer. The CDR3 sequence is CASSQDRGGSSGNTIYF. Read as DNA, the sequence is TGTGCCAGCAGCCAAGATCGGGGCGGGAGCTCTGGAAACACCATATATTTT.